This TCR beta chain was obtained from a study of graft-versus-host responses after intestinal transplantation. Overall study context: Isolated intestinal, liver-intestinal, or multivisceral transplants had been given to the recipients. The recipients all started with anti-thymocyte globulin induction and then took tacrolimus and steroids for roughly 3 years. Study-wide points: Individuals who had graft-donor T cell macrochimerism had allografts that showed high graft-versus-host to host-versus-graft clonal ratios. Detected in recipient marrow were GvH clones, some of which were first observed in ileum or blood.

Germline loops: CDR1 LNHDA, CDR2 SQIVND (reference sequence). V was trimmed by 3 bases and J by 4 bases, leaving 10 bases between them. The CDR3 spans 14 residues. On this clone: Its antigen remains unidentified.

The data were produced by immunoSEQ multiplex PCR, yet TCRdb's version contains in-frame clones alone and is incomplete. Altogether roughly 50,000 clones are present, 80% to 95% being singletons, with the ten largest covering 2% to 2.5%. This clonotype was obtained from a human donor who was the organ donor for an intestinal transplant. This specimen consisted of unstimulated CD4+ T cells sorted from spleen or lymph node cells, obtained before transplant. The chain is built from TRBV19 and TRBJ2-1, with a tentative D call TRBD2 (6 bases). CDR3 nucleotide sequence: TGTGCCAGTAGTATGGAGACTAGTTACAATGAGCAGTTCTTC. This gives the protein CASSMETSYNEQFF.